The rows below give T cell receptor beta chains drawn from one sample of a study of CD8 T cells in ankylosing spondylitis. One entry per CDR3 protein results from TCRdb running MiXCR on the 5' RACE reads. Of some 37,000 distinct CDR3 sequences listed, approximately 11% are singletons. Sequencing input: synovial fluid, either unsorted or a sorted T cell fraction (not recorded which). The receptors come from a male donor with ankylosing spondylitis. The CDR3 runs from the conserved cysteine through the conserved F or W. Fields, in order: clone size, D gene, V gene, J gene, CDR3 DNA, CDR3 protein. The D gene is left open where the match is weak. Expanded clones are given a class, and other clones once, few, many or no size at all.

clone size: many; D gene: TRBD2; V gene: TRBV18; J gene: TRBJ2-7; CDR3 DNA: TGTGCCAGCTCACCACCGTTAAGCGGGAGGGCCGATGAGCAGTACTTC; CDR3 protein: CASSPPLSGRADEQYF
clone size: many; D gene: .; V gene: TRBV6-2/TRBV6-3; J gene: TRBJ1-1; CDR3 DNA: TGTGCCAGCAGTTGGGAGAAACAGGGAAGGCTTAGCACTGAAGCTTTCTTT; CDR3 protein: CASSWEKQGRLSTEAFF
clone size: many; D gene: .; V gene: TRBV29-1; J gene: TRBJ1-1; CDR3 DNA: TGCAGCGTTGCGTACACAGGGAACACTGAAGCTTTCTTT; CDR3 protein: CSVAYTGNTEAFF
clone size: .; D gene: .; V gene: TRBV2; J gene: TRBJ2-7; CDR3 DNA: TGTGCCAGCCGGGAGCCCGAGCCCTACGAGCAGTACTTC; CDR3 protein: CASREPEPYEQYF
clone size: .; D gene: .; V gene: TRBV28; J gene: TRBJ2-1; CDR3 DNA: TGTGCCAGCAGTAAATCGGGGGGCCACGAGCAGTTCTTC; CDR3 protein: CASSKSGGHEQFF
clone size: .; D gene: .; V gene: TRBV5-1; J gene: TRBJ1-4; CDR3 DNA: TGCGCCAGCAGCCCTTTGGGGGGAGGTGACGAAAAACTGTTTTTT; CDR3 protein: CASSPLGGGDEKLFF
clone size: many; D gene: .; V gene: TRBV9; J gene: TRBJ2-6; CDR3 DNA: TGTGCCAGCAGCTTAGACAGGGCCAACGTCCTGACTTTC; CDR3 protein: CASSLDRANVLTF
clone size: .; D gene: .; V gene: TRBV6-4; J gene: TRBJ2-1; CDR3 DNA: TGTGCCAGCAGTAGGGGAGAGGCGGGTGAGCAGTTCTTC; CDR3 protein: CASSRGEAGEQFF
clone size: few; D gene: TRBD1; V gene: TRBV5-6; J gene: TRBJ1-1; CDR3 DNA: TGTGCCAGCAGCTTTACAGGGGGCCTAAGGGCTTTCTTT; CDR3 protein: CASSFTGGLRAFF
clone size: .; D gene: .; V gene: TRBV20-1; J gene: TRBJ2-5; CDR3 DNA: TGCAGTGCCAATGTCGGAGAGACCCAGTACTTC; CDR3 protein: CSANVGETQYF
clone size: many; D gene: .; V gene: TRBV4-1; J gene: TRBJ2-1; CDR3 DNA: TGCGCCAGCAGCCAAGGCCATGTCAGCGGCTCCTACAATGAGCAGTTCTTC; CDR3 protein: CASSQGHVSGSYNEQFF
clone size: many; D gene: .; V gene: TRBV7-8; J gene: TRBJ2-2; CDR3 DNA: TGTGCCAGCACGAAACTAGTATCGAACACCGGGGAGCTGTTTTTT; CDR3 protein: CASTKLVSNTGELFF
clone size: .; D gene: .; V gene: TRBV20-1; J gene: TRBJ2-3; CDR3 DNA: TGCAGTGCTAGAGATCCCCCAGATACGCAGTATTTT; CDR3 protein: CSARDPPDTQYF
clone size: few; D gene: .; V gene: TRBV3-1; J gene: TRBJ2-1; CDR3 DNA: TGTGCCAGCAGCCCGGAGGGTATCAATGAGCAGTTCTTC; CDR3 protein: CASSPEGINEQFF
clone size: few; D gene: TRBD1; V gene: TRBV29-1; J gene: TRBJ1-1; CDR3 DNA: TGCAGCGTTGTACAGGGGGCGACGATGAACACTGAAGCTTTCTTT; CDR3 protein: CSVVQGATMNTEAFF
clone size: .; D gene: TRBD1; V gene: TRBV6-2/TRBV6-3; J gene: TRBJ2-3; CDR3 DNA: TGTGCCAGCAGTGCCAGGGGGATAGATACGCAGTATTTT; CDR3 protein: CASSARGIDTQYF
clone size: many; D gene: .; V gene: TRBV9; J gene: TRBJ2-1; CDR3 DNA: TGTGCCAGCAGCGTAGGCCTATACTCCACTAATGAGCAGTTCTTC; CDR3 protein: CASSVGLYSTNEQFF
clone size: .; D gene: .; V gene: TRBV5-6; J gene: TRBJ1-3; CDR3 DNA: TGTGCCAGCGGGCGGGGAAACACCATATATTTT; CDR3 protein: CASGRGNTIYF
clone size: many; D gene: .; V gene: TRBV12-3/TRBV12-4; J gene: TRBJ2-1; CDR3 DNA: TGTGCCAGCACCATAGGGGGTTTCCTCTACAATGAGCAGTTCTTC; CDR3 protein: CASTIGGFLYNEQFF
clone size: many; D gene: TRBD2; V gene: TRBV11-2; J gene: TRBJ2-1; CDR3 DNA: TGTGCCAGCAGCTCGCTGGGAGCGGGAGAGAATGAGCAGTTCTTC; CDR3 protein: CASSSLGAGENEQFF
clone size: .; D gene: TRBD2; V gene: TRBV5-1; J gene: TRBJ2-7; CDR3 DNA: TGCGCCAGCAGCACCGGGACTAGCGGGAGTTACGAGCAGTACTTC; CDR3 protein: CASSTGTSGSYEQYF
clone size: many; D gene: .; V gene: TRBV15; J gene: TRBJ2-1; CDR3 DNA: TGTGCCACCAGCAGAGATCCGGGGCTCTACAATGAGCAGTTCTTC; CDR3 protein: CATSRDPGLYNEQFF
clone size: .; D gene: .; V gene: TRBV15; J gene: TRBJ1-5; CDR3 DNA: TGTGCCACCAGCGCCAGGGAGAACCAGCCCCAGCATTTT; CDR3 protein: CATSARENQPQHF
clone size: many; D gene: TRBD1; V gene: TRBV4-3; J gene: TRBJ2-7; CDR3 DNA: TGCGCCAGCAGCCAAGATCTCAGGACAGGGGATTCGTACTTC; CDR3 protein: CASSQDLRTGDSYF
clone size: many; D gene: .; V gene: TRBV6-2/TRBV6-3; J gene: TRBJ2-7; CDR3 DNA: TGTGCCAGCAGTTTCTCATACGAGCAGTACTTC; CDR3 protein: CASSFSYEQYF